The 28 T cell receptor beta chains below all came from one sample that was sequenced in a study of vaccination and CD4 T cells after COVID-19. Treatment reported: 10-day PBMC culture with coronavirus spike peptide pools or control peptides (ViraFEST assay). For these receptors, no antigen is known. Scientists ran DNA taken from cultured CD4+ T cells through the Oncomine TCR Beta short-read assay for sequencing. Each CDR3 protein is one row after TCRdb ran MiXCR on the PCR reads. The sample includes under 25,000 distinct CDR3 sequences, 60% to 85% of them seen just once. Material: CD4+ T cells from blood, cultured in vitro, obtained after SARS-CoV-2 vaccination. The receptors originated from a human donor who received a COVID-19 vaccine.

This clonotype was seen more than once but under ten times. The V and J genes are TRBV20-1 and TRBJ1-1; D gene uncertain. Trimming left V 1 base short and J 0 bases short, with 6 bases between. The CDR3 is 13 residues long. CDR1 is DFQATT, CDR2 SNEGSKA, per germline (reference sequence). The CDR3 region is CSARGSMNTEAFF. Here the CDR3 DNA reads TGCAGTGCTAGAGGCAGCATGAACACTGAAGCTTTCTTT.

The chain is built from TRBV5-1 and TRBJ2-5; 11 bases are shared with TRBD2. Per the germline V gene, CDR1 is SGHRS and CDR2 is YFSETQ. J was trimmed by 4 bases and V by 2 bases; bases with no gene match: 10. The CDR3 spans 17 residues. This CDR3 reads CASSFGLAGGKGETQYF. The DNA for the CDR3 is TGCGCCAGCAGCTTTGGTCTAGCGGGGGGCAAAGGAGAGACCCAGTACTTC. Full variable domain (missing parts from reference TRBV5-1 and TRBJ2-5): KAGVTQTPRYLIKTRGQQVTLSCSPISGHRSVSWYQQTPGQGLQFLFEYFSETQRNKGNFPGRFSGRQFSNSRSEMNVSTLELGDSALYLCASSFGLAGGKGETQYFGPGTRLLVL.

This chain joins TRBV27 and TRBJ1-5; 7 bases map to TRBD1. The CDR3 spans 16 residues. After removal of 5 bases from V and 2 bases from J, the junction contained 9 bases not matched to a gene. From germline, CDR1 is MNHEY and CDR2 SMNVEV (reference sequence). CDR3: CASSPRQGEGNQPQHF. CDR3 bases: TGTGCCAGCAGTCCCCGACAGGGAGAGGGCAATCAGCCCCAGCATTTT.

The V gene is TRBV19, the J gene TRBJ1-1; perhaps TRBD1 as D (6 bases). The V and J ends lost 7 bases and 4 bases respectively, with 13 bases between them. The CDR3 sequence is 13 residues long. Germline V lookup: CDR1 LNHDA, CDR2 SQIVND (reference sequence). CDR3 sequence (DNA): TGTGCCAGTACGCTCTCAGGGGCCACTGAAGCTTTCTTT. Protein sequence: CASTLSGATEAFF.

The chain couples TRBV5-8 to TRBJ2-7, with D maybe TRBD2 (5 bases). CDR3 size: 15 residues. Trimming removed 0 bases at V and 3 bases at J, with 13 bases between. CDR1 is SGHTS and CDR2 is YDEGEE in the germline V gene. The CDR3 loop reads CASSLAGGGGYEQYF. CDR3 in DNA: TGTGCCAGCAGCTTGGCGGGCGGCGGAGGCTACGAGCAGTACTTC.

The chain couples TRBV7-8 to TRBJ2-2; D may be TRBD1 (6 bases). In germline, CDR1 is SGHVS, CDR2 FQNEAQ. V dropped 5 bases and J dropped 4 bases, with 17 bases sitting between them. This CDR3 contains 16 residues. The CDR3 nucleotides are TGTGCCAGCAGCGTCACAGGGTCGGGCGGCACCGGGGAGCTGTTTTTT. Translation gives CASSVTGSGGTGELFF.

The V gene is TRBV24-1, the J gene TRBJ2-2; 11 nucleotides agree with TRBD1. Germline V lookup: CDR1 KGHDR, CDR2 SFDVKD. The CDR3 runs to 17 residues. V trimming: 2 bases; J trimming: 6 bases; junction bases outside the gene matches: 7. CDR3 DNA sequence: TGTGCCACCAGTGATTCTGCCGGGACAGGGGGTGCCGGGGAGCTGTTTTTT. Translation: CATSDSAGTGGAGELFF.

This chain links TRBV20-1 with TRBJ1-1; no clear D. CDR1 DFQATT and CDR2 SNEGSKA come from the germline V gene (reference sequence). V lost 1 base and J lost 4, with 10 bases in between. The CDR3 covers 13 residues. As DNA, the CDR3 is TGCAGTGCTAGAGTCCAGTTGGGCACTGAAGCTTTCTTT. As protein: CSARVQLGTEAFF.

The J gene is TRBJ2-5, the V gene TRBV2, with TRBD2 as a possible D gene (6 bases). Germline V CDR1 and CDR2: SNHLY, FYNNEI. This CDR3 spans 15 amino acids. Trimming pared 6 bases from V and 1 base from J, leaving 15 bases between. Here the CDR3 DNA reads TGTGCCAGCAGCTACACCCGGACTATCCAAGAGACCCAGTACTTC. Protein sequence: CASSYTRTIQETQYF.

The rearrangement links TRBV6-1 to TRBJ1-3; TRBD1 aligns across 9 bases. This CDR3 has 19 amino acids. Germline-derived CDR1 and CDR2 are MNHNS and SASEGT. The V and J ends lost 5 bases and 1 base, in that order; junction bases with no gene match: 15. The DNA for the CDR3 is TGTGCCAGCAGTCATCCCCCCCGACAGGGGGTCAGTTCTGGAAACACCATATATTTT. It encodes CASSHPPRQGVSSGNTIYF.

The CDR3 is CASRSTHREEDSPLHF. DNA of the CDR3: TGTGCCAGCCGAAGTACCCACAGGGAGGAAGATTCACCCCTCCACTTT. The chain joins TRBV7-9 to TRBJ1-6, with a weak D call TRBD1 (6 bases). This CDR3 spans 16 amino acids. Trimming removed 8 bases at V and 8 bases at J, with 22 bases between. In germline, CDR1 is SEHNR, CDR2 FQNEAQ (reference sequence).

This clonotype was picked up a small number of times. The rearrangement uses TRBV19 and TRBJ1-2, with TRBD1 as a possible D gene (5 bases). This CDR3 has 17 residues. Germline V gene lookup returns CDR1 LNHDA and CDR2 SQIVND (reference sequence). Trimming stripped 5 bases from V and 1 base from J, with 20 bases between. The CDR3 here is CASSASGAGMGNYGYTF. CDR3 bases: TGTGCCAGTAGTGCCTCCGGGGCAGGGATGGGTAACTATGGCTACACCTTC.

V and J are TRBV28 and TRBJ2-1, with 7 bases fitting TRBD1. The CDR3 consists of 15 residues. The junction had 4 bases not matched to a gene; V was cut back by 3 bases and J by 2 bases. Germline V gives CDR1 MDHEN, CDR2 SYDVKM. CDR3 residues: CASSLGDRTYNEQFF. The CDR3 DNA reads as TGTGCCAGCAGTTTGGGGGACAGAACCTACAATGAGCAGTTCTTC.

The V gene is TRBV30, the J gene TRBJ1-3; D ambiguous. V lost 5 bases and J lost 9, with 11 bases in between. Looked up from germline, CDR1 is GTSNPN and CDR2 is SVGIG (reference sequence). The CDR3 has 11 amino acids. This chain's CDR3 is CAWGTWSTIYF. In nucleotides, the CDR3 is TGTGCCTGGGGAACATGGTCCACCATATATTTT.

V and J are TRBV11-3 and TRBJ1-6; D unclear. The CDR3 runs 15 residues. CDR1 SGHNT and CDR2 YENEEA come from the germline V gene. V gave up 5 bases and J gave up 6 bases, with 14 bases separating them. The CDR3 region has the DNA TGTGCCAGCAGCCAGGACGGAGTAATTAATTCACCCCTCCACTTT. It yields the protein CASSQDGVINSPLHF.

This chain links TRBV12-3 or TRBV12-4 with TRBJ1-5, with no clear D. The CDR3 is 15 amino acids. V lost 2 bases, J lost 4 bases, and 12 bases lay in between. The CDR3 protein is CASSLRLSGNQPQHF. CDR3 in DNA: TGTGCCAGCAGTTTACGCCTCAGCGGGAATCAGCCCCAGCATTTT.

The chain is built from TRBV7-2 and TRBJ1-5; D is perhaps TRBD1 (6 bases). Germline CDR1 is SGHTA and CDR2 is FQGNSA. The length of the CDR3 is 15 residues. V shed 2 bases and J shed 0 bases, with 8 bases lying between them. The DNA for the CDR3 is TGTGCCAGCAGCTTAACAGGGAATAGCAATCAGCCCCAGCATTTT. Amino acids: CASSLTGNSNQPQHF. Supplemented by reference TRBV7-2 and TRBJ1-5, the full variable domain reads GAGVSQSPSNKVTEKGKDVELRCDPISGHTALYWYRQSLGQGLEFLIYFQGNSAPDKSGLPSDRFSAERTGGSVSTLTIQRTQQEDSAVYLCASSLTGNSNQPQHFGDGTRLSIL.

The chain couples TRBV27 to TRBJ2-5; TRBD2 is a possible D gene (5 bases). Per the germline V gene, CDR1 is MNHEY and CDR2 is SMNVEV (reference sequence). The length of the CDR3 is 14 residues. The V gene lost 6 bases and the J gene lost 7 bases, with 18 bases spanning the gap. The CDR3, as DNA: TGTGCCAGCAGCTCCGACTTTAGCGCTGGGACCCAGTACTTC. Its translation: CASSSDFSAGTQYF.

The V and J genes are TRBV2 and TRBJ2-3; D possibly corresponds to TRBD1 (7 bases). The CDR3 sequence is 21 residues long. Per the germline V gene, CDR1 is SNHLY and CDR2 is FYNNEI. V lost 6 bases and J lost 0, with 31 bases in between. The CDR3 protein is CASSGNGGPPLRGLSTDTQYF. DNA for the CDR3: TGTGCCAGCAGCGGGAATGGAGGGCCCCCCCTCAGGGGGTTGAGCACAGATACGCAGTATTTT.

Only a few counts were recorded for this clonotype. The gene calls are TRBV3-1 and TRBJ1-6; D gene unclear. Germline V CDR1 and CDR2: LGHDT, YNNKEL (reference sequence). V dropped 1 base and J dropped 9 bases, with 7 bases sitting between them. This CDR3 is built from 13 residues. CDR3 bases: TGTGCCAGCAGCCAAGTAGGTGGTTCACCCCTCCACTTT. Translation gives CASSQVGGSPLHF.

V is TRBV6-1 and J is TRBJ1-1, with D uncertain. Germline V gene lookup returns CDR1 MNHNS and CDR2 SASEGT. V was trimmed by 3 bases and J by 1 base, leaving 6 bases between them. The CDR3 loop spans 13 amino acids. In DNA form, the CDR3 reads TGTGCCAGCAGTGATGCAGGGAACACTGAAGCTTTCTTT. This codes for CASSDAGNTEAFF.

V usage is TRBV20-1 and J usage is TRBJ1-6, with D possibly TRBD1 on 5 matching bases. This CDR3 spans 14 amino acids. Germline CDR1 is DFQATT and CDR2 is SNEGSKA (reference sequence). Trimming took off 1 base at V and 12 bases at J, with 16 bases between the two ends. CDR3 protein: CSARAPGTAEPLHF. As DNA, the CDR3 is TGCAGTGCTAGAGCCCCAGGGACCGCGGAACCCCTCCACTTT.

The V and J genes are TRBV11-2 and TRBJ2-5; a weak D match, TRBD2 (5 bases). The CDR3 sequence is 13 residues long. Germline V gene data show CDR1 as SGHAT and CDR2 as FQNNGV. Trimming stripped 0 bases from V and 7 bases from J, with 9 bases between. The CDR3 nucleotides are TGTGCCAGCAGCTTAGATTCACGGGGGACCCAGTACTTC. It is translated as CASSLDSRGTQYF.

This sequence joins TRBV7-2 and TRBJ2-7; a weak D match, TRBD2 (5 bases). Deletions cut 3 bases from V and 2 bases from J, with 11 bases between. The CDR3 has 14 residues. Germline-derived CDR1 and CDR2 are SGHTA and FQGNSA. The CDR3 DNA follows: TGTGCCAGCAGCTTGGCGGGCGGAGCCTACGAGCAGTACTTC. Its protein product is CASSLAGGAYEQYF.

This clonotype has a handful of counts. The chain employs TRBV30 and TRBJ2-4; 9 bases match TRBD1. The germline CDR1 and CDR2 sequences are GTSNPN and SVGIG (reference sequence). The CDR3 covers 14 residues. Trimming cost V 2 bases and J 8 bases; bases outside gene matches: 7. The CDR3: CAWSYGQGRDIQYF. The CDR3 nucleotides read TGTGCCTGGAGTTATGGACAGGGGAGGGACATTCAGTACTTC.

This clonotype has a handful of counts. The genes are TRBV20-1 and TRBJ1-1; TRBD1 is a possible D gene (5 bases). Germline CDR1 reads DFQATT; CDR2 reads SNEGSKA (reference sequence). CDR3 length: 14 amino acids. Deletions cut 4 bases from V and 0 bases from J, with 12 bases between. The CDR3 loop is CSATWKTVNTEAFF. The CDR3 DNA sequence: TGCAGTGCTACCTGGAAGACAGTGAACACTGAAGCTTTCTTT.

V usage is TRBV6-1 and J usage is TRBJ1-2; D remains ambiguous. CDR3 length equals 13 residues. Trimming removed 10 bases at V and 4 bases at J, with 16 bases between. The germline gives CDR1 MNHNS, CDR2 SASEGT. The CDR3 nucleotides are TGTGCCAATTCGTCCCGGCGGGGCTATGGCTACACCTTC. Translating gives CANSSRRGYGYTF.

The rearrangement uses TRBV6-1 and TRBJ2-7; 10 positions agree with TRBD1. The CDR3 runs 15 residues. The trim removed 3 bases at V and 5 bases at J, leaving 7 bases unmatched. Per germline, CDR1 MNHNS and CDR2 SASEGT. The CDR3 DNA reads TGTGCCAGCAGTGATCCTAGGACAGGGGGGGACGAGCAGTACTTC. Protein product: CASSDPRTGGDEQYF.